The present TCR beta chain was sequenced within a study of blood T cell repertoires in COVID-19. Overall study context: From the United States, Italy and Spain came samples of acute and convalescent COVID-19. The cDNA or gDNA used as material had been derived from T cells, B-cell-depleted T cells, or PBMCs.

The CDR3 length is 13 residues. Looked up from germline, CDR1 is SGHDN and CDR2 is FVKESK. V dropped 5 bases and J dropped 0 bases, with 7 bases sitting between them. Source study methods: Reference gene primer amplification gave estimated nucleated cell counts. Produced via immunoSEQ multiplex PCR; TCRdb's table is partial and in-frame only. The D gene and trimming were derived from the DNA, and the V and J assignments and clone size from that table. The sample holds approximately 170,000 clones, 65% to 85% seen once. V usage is TRBV14 and J usage is TRBJ1-1; a weak D match, TRBD1 (5 bases). The TCR sequence derives from a human donor with acute or convalescent COVID-19. The donor label of this sample is uncertain. The specimen was peripheral blood. CDR3 region: CASSWGVNTEAFF. For the CDR3, the DNA is TGTGCCAGCAGCTGGGGGGTGAACACTGAAGCTTTCTTT.